What follows are 25 T cell receptor beta chains derived from one specimen sequenced in a study of OX40 agonist ivuxolimab in advanced cancers. The protocol was immunoSEQ multiplex PCR, while the TCRdb copy is restricted to in-frame clones and leaves out a portion. The sample includes just under 65,000 clones, 86% seen only once; the top ten take roughly 1.2%. This specimen consisted of CD4+ or CD8+ T cells sorted from blood, obtained in a trial of the OX40 agonist ivuxolimab. Receptors were obtained from an adult with an advanced solid tumor such as melanoma, head and neck, liver or kidney cancer.

V gene TRBV4-2 combines with J gene TRBJ2-7; the match to TRBD1 covers 7 bases. Germline V gives CDR1 LGHNA, CDR2 YNFKEQ. CDR3 length equals 14 residues. J lost 7 bases, V lost 1 base, and 7 bases had no gene match. CDR3 in amino acids: CASSQGQGPSEQYF. CDR3 DNA: TGTGCCAGCAGCCAAGGACAGGGACCGTCAGAGCAGTACTTC.

V usage is TRBV18 and J usage is TRBJ1-2, with no clear D. The CDR3 sequence is 15 residues long. CDR1 and CDR2 (germline): KGHSH, LQKENI. Trimming shortened V by 0 bases and J by 7 bases, and 15 bases separated the two germline ends. Here the CDR3 DNA reads TGTGCCAGCTCACCACCGGTCAGCTTAGAAGTTGGCTACACCTTC. Translation gives CASSPPVSLEVGYTF.

V and J are TRBV5-4 and TRBJ2-1; D uncertain. Germline CDR1 SGHNT, CDR2 YYREEE (reference sequence). Trimming pared 4 bases from V and 4 bases from J, leaving 12 bases between. The CDR3 consists of 14 residues. CDR3 sequence (DNA): TGTGCCAGCAGCCAGCAGCTTGGGTACAATGAGCAGTTCTTC. It specifies CASSQQLGYNEQFF.

The genes are TRBV5-4 and TRBJ2-5; TRBD1 agrees at 7 bases. Germline V lookup: CDR1 SGHNT, CDR2 YYREEE (reference sequence). CDR3 length: 14 amino acids. Trimming cost V 0 bases and J 4 bases; bases outside gene matches: 3. The CDR3, as DNA: TGTGCCAGCAGCTTGGAAGGGGGCGGAGAGACCCAGTACTTC. Translation gives CASSLEGGGETQYF.

This clone was counted once. V is TRBV7-2 and J is TRBJ1-1; D gene unclear. CDR1 is SGHTA and CDR2 is FQGNSA in the germline V gene. With 3 bases removed from V and 0 bases from J, the gap between germline ends came to 14 bases. This CDR3 has 16 residues. CDR3 in amino acids: CASSFAHGSLNTEAFF. The DNA for the CDR3 is TGTGCCAGCAGCTTTGCCCATGGCAGCTTGAACACTGAAGCTTTCTTT.

CDR3 bases: TGTGCCAGTAGTCCGACGCGGGACCAATACAATGAGCAGTTCTTC. Protein sequence: CASSPTRDQYNEQFF. The rearrangement joins TRBV19 to TRBJ2-1; a weak D match, TRBD2 (6 bases). Trimming removed 5 bases from V and 4 bases from J, with 15 bases in between. Looked up from germline, CDR1 is LNHDA and CDR2 is SQIVND (reference sequence). The CDR3 runs to 15 residues. Full variable domain (outside the CDR3, taken from reference TRBV19 and TRBJ2-1): DGGITQSPKYLFRKEGQNVTLSCEQNLNHDAMYWYRQDPGQGLRLIYYSQIVNDFQKGDIAEGYSVSREKKESFPLTVTSAQKNPTAFYLCASSPTRDQYNEQFFGPGTRLTVL.

Sample share makes this clone medium-sized. This chain joins TRBV4-1 and TRBJ2-2; no clear D. V was pared by 2 bases and J by 1 base, with 14 bases between. Germline lookup yields CDR1 MGHRA and CDR2 YSYEKL. The CDR3 is 17 amino acids. The DNA for the CDR3 is TGCGCCAGCAGCCAACTCGATATGGGATTGAACACCGGGGAGCTGTTTTTT. Its protein product is CASSQLDMGLNTGELFF.

The chain links TRBV5-1 to TRBJ2-1, with 8 bases lining up with TRBD2. Trimming took 3 bases from V and 3 from J; bases not matched to a gene: 5. This CDR3 is built from 15 residues. Looked up from germline, CDR1 is SGHRS and CDR2 is YFSETQ. The CDR3 region is CASSWSGSDYNEQFF. The CDR3 DNA follows: TGCGCCAGCAGCTGGAGCGGGAGTGACTACAATGAGCAGTTCTTC.

This rearrangement joins TRBV11-1 to TRBJ2-5; 7 bases are a match to TRBD2. Trimming at V came to 2 bases and at J to 7 bases, leaving 10 bases not matched to a gene. Germline values: CDR1 SGHAT, CDR2 FQDESV (reference sequence). This CDR3 comprises 15 residues. CDR3 nucleotide sequence: TGTGCCAGCAGCTTACCCGGGACTATCGAGGGGACCCAGTACTTC. Its translation: CASSLPGTIEGTQYF. Looking up the rest from reference TRBV11-1 and TRBJ2-5 gives the full variable domain: EAEVAQSPRYKITEKSQAVAFWCDPISGHATLYWYRQILGQGPELLVQFQDESVVDDSQLPKDRFSAERLKGVDSTLKIQPAELGDSAMYLCASSLPGTIEGTQYFGPGTRLLVL.

This chain links TRBV6-1 with TRBJ1-5, with a tentative D call TRBD1 (6 bases). CDR1 and CDR2 (germline): MNHNS, SASEGT. This CDR3 region has 15 residues. V was cut by 6 bases and J by 0 bases, with 12 bases left in between. CDR3 sequence (DNA): TGTGCCAGCAGGGGACAACGCAATAGCAATCAGCCCCAGCATTTT. Translation gives CASRGQRNSNQPQHF.

The chain carries TRBV6-6 and TRBJ1-1; TRBD1 agrees at 9 bases. The V segment lost 5 bases and the J segment 6 bases; nucleotides outside the gene matches: 4. The CDR3 runs to 13 residues. Germline V CDR1 and CDR2: MNHNY, SVGAGI (reference sequence). The CDR3, as DNA: TGTGCCAGCAGTACAGGGGGCCTGGCTGAAGCTTTCTTT. It is translated as CASSTGGLAEAFF.

This sequence joins TRBV2 and TRBJ2-7, with D possibly being TRBD1 (6 bases). The V end lost 9 bases, the J end lost 2 bases, and 14 bases lay between the germline ends. This CDR3 contains 13 residues. Germline lookup yields CDR1 SNHLY and CDR2 FYNNEI. The CDR3 protein is CASHRESAYEQYF. CDR3 nucleotides: TGTGCCAGTCACAGGGAGAGTGCCTACGAGCAGTACTTC.

The rearrangement joins TRBV10-3 to TRBJ1-5, with D possibly TRBD1 on 5 matching bases. V was trimmed by 4 bases and J by 7 bases, leaving 20 bases between them. There are 16 residues in the CDR3. Germline V gene data show CDR1 as ENHRY and CDR2 as SYGVKD. CDR3 region: CAISVGILGAGQPQHF. The CDR3 DNA reads TGTGCCATCAGTGTAGGGATTTTAGGGGCTGGACAGCCCCAGCATTTT.

This chain connects TRBV5-1 to TRBJ2-5; 9 bases align to TRBD1. Germline lookup yields CDR1 SGHRS and CDR2 YFSETQ. V lost 4 bases to trimming and J lost 1 base; unmatched junction nucleotides: 8. The CDR3 spans 16 residues. In DNA, the CDR3 is TGCGCCAGCAGCCAGACAGGGGGGCCAGGCCAAGAGACCCAGTACTTC. Protein product: CASSQTGGPGQETQYF.

The chain carries TRBV28 and TRBJ2-5; the match to TRBD1 covers 7 bases. V dropped 9 bases and J dropped 5; count of bases not matched to a gene: 3. The CDR3 runs 11 residues. Germline V gene data show CDR1 as MDHEN and CDR2 as SYDVKM. CDR3 in DNA: TGTGCCAGGTCGGACAGGGAGACCCAGTACTTC. Protein product: CARSDRETQYF.

As to this clone: The junction departs from the called germline gene at one end, perhaps through a read error. The chain carries TRBV7-9 and TRBJ2-5; 10 bases fit TRBD2. The CDR3 extends over 15 amino acids. The V gene's germline CDR1 is SEHNR and CDR2 FQNEAQ (reference sequence). The CDR3 loop reads CASSLAGEFQETQYF. The CDR3, as DNA: TGTGCCAGCAGCCTAGCGGGGGAATTTCAAGAGACCCAGTACTTC.

J is TRBJ2-7 and V is TRBV23-1, with a possible D match to TRBD2 (6 bases). TRBV23-1 is flagged as an ORF with uncertain function. The ends were cut back, 0 bases at V and 5 bases at J, with 11 bases in the middle. The CDR3 is made up of 14 amino acids. The CDR3 nucleotides read TGCGCCAGCAGTCAATCAGGAGGGCTCCACGAGCAGTACTTC. Translating it yields CASSQSGGLHEQYF.

Regarding this clone: Other DNA sequences in this sample translate to the same CDR3. The chain carries TRBV18 and TRBJ2-3; D ambiguous. Trimming removed 3 bases at V and 0 bases at J, with 1 base between. Looked up from germline, CDR1 is KGHSH and CDR2 is LQKENI. The CDR3 runs to 12 residues. The CDR3 loop is CASSPSTDTQYF. As DNA, the CDR3 is TGTGCCAGCTCACCGAGCACAGATACGCAGTATTTT.

In its sample, this clone was seen once. The rearrangement joins TRBV29-1 to TRBJ2-7; D gene unclear. Germline V gene lookup returns CDR1 SQVTM and CDR2 ANQGSEA. CDR3 length: 12 residues. The ends were cut back, 7 bases at V and 0 bases at J, with 10 bases in the middle. This CDR3 is CSALTASYEQYF. The CDR3 coding sequence is TGCAGCGCCCTAACAGCCTCCTACGAGCAGTACTTC.

The chain recombines TRBV19 with TRBJ2-4; possible D gene TRBD2, 6 bases. V lost 10 bases and J lost 7, with 26 bases in between. Germline values: CDR1 LNHDA, CDR2 SQIVND (reference sequence). This CDR3 has 16 residues. CDR3 nucleotides: TGTGCCACCCAAGGGGCCGGGGGTCCTATGAGGAACATTCAGTACTTC. It is translated as CATQGAGGPMRNIQYF. The full variable domain, in which reference TRBV19 and TRBJ2-4 provide the parts outside the CDR3, is DGGITQSPKYLFRKEGQNVTLSCEQNLNHDAMYWYRQDPGQGLRLIYYSQIVNDFQKGDIAEGYSVSREKKESFPLTVTSAQKNPTAFYLCATQGAGGPMRNIQYFGAGTRLSVL.

The rearrangement links TRBV5-1 to TRBJ2-2, with 16 bases identical to TRBD2. Germline V gene data show CDR1 as SGHRS and CDR2 as YFSETQ. The CDR3 consists of 21 residues. Trimming removed 0 bases from V and 0 bases from J; junction bases left unmatched: 8. DNA of the CDR3: TGCGCCAGCAGCTTGGTTCCACAGGGACTAGCGGGAGGGCCGAACACCGGGGAGCTGTTTTTT. Its protein is CASSLVPQGLAGGPNTGELFF. The variable domain in full, with the rest retrieved from reference TRBV5-1 and TRBJ2-2, is KAGVTQTPRYLIKTRGQQVTLSCSPISGHRSVSWYQQTPGQGLQFLFEYFSETQRNKGNFPGRFSGRQFSNSRSEMNVSTLELGDSALYLCASSLVPQGLAGGPNTGELFFGEGSRLTVL.

The V and J genes are TRBV6-1 and TRBJ1-1, with 7 bases aligning to TRBD1. Germline assignment: CDR1 MNHNS and CDR2 SASEGT. The trim removed 5 bases at V and 10 bases at J, leaving 13 bases unmatched. The length of the CDR3 is 14 residues. The CDR3 nucleotides are TGTGCCAGCAGTCCTATGGGGCCAGGGGGGGTAGCTTTCTTT. Its protein is CASSPMGPGGVAFF.

The table lists this clone with a few counts. J is TRBJ1-1 and V is TRBV5-1; TRBD1 might be the D (6 bases). This CDR3 spans 13 amino acids. V was cut by 4 bases and J by 2 bases, with 9 bases left in between. Germline values: CDR1 SGHRS, CDR2 YFSETQ. The CDR3 DNA reads as TGCGCCAGCAGCCGACAGGCCAACACTGAAGCTTTCTTT. Translated, it gives CASSRQANTEAFF.

V is TRBV15 and J is TRBJ2-5; tentatively, D is TRBD1 (6 bases). Germline V CDR1 and CDR2: LNHNV, YYDKDF (reference sequence). The CDR3 consists of 14 residues. V was shortened by 0 bases and J by 2 bases, with 7 bases between the two germline ends. This chain's CDR3 is CATSRDQGQETQYF. Here the CDR3 DNA reads TGTGCCACCAGCAGAGATCAGGGGCAAGAGACCCAGTACTTC.

V and J are TRBV12-5 and TRBJ1-1, with D maybe TRBD1 (5 bases). Germline CDR1 and CDR2: LGHNT and FRNRAP. The CDR3 runs to 15 residues. V dropped 4 bases and J dropped 5 bases, with 17 bases sitting between them. CDR3 DNA: TGTGCTAGTGGTTATTACTGGGGCTCTGGAACTGAAGCTTTCTTT. Translated, it gives CASGYYWGSGTEAFF.